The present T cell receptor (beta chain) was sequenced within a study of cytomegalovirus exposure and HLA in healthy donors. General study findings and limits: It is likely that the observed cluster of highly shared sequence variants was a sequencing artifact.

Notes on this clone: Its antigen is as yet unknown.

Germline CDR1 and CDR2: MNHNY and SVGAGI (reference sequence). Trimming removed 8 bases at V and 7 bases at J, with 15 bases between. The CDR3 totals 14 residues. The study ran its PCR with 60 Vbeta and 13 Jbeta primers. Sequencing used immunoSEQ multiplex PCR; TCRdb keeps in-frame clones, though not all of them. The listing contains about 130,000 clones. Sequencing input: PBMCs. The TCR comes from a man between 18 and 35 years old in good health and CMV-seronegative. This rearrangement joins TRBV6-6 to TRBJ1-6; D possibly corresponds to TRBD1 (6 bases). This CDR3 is CASGPGGWNSPLHF. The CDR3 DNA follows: TGTGCCAGCGGTCCGGGGGGCTGGAATTCACCCCTCCACTTT.